This T cell receptor beta chain is drawn from a study of CD8+CD57+ T cells in acquired aplastic anemia. CDR3 and TCR beta VDJ profiling relied on genomic DNA as the template. TCRdb independently ran MiXCR on the reads; one entry per CDR3 protein. The sample lists about 130,000 distinct CDR3 sequences; 48% were seen once. A word on this clonotype: A much bigger clone sits one base away, suggesting this may be a read error. The conserved phenylalanine or tryptophan is not found at the CDR3 terminus, so this likely reflects a read error. It is unclear where the CDR3 begins or ends on the DNA, so no DNA is shown, and the CDR3 is as TCRdb lists it.

Sequencing was done on a sample of sorted CD4+, CD8+, or CD8+CD57+ T cells (not recorded which) from PBMCs. The sequence derives from a human donor in good health, serving as a control.

The CDR3 protein is CASSSNTGNTTYL. The rearrangement joins TRBV7-2 to TRBJ1-3. Germline CDR1 SGHTA, CDR2 FQGNSA. Both ends counted, the CDR3 spans 13 residues.